This TCR beta chain was sequenced in a study of early T cells in non-severe SARS-CoV-2 infection. TCRdb reprocessed the 5' RACE reads via MiXCR and lists one record per CDR3 protein. This repertoire shows 55,000 to 65,000 distinct CDR3 sequences, under 12% found once; its top ten account for around 6%. This CDR3 region has 15 residues. Trimming stripped 2 bases from V and 2 bases from J, with 12 bases between. Germline assignment: CDR1 MGHDK and CDR2 SYGVNS. This clonotype was detected many times. Sequencing used whole blood. The clonotype was recovered from an adult who was a healthcare worker with PCR-confirmed SARS-CoV-2 infection or an uninfected control (not recorded which). The V call is TRBV25-1, the J call TRBJ2-5; perhaps TRBD2 as D (6 bases). CDR3 loop: CASSELGGDQETQYF. The CDR3 bases are TGTGCCAGCAGTGAACTAGGCGGGGATCAAGAGACCCAGTACTTC.